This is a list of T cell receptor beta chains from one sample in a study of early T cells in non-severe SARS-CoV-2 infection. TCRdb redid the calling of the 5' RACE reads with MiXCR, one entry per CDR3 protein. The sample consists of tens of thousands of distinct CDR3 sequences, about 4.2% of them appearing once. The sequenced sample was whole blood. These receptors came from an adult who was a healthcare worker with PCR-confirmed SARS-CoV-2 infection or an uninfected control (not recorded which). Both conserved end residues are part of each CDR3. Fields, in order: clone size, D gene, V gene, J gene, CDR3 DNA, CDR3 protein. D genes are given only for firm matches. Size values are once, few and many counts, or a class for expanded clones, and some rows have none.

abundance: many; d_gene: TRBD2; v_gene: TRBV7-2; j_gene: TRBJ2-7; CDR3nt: TGTGCCAGCAGCGGGACTAGCGGGAGGTACGAGCAGTACTTC; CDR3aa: CASSGTSGRYEQYF
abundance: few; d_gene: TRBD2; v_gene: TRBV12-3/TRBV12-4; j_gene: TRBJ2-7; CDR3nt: TGTGCCAGCGGGCTCGGACTAGCGGGCTCCTACGAGCAGTACTTC; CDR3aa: CASGLGLAGSYEQYF
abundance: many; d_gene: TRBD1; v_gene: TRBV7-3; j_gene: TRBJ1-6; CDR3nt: TGTGCCAGCAGGTCTCCCGGGACAGCCTATAATTCACCCCTCCACTTT; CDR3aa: CASRSPGTAYNSPLHF
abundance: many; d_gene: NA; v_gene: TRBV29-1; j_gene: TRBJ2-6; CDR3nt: TGCAGCGTCGCCGCTACAGGGTCTGGGGCCAACGTCCTGACTTTC; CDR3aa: CSVAATGSGANVLTF
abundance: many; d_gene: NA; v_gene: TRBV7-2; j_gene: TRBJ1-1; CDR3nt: TGTGCCAGCAGCTTAAGTGGGATTATGAACACTGAAGCTTTCTTT; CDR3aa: CASSLSGIMNTEAFF
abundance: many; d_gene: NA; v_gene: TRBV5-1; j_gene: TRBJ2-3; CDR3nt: TGCGCCAGCGGCAGATCCCCGGACCCCAGCACAGATACGCAGTATTTT; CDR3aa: CASGRSPDPSTDTQYF
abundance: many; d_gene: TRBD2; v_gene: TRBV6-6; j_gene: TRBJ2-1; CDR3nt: TGTGCCAGCAGTGCCTCGGATCGACTAGCGACTTACAATGAGCAGTTCTTC; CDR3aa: CASSASDRLATYNEQFF
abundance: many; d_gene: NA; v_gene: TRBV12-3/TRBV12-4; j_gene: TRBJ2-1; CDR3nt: TGTGCCACCCTTGGAGGGGGGAGTTCATACAATGAGCAGTTCTTC; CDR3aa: CATLGGGSSYNEQFF
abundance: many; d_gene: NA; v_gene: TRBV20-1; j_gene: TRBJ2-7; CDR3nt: TGCAGTGCTAGTCGAGTGGGCTACGAGCAGTACTTC; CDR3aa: CSASRVGYEQYF
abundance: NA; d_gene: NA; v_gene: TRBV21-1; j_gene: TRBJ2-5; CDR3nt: TGTGCCAGCAGCAAAACCCGGCGGGGGAGCGAGGAGACCCAGTACTTC; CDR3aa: CASSKTRRGSEETQYF
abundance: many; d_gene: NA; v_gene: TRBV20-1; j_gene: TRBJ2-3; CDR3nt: TGCAGTGCTAGAGATCTACGGACTGTGAATACGCAGTATTTT; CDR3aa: CSARDLRTVNTQYF
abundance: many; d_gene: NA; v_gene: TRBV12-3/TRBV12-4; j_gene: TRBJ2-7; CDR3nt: TGTGCCAGAGAGGAAAAGGAGCCAGGGGCCCACGAGCAGTACTTC; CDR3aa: CAREEKEPGAHEQYF
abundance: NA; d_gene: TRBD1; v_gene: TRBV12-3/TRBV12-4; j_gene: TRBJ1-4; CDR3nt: TGTGCCAGCAGTTTTCAAGGGGGCGCGGAAAAACTGTTTTTT; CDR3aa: CASSFQGGAEKLFF
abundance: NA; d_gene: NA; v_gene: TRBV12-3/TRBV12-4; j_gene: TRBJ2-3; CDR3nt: TGTGCCTGTGACTCGTCCAGAAGCACAGATACGCAGTATTTT; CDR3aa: CACDSSRSTDTQYF
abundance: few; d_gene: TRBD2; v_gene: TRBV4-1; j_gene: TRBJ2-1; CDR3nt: TGCGCCAGCAGCCAAGGACACGCGGGAGAGGCCTACAATGAGCAGTTCTTC; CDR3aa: CASSQGHAGEAYNEQFF
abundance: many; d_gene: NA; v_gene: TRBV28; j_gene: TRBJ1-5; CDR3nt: TGTGCCAGCAGGGCAGGGGATCAGCCCCAGCATTTT; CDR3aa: CASRAGDQPQHF
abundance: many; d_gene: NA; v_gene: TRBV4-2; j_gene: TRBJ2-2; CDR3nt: TGTGCCAGCAGCCAAGTGGGTAGCGGTAAAACCGGGGAGCTGTTTTTT; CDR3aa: CASSQVGSGKTGELFF
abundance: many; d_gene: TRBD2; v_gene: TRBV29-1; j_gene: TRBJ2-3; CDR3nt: TGCAGCGCTGCGGGGGGACGAACCACCACAGATACGCAGTATTTT; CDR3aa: CSAAGGRTTTDTQYF
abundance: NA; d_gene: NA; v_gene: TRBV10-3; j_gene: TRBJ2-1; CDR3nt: TGTGCCATCAGTGATGGGGGCTACAATGAGCAGTTCTTC; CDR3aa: CAISDGGYNEQFF
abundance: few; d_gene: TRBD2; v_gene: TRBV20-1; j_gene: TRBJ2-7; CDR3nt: TGCAGTGCTAGAGACCGGACTAGCGGGGACTCCTACGAGCAGTACTTC; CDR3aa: CSARDRTSGDSYEQYF
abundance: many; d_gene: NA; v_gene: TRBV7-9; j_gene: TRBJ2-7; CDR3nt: TGTGCCAGCAGCACCGCCGGGACCCGGGACGAGCAGTACTTC; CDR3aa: CASSTAGTRDEQYF
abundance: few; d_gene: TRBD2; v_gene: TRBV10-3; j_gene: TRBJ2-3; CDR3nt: TGTGCCATCAGTGAGTCGATAGGGACTAGCGGCTTCACAGATACGCAGTATTTT; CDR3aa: CAISESIGTSGFTDTQYF
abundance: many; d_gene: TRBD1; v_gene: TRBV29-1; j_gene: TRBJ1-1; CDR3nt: TGCAGCGCCGGGACAGGCGCGTACACTGAAGCTTTCTTT; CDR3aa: CSAGTGAYTEAFF
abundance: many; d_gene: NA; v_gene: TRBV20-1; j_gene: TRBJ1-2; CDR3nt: TGCAGTGCCCTAAGAGGGGGTATGGGTGGCTACACCTTC; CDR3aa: CSALRGGMGGYTF
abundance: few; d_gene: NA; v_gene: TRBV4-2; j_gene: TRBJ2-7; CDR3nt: TGTGCCAGCAGCCCACGAGGGTCCCAGTACGAGCAGTACTTC; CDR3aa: CASSPRGSQYEQYF
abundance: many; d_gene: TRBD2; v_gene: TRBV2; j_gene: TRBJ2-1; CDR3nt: TGTGCCAGCAGTGGGGACTACAACAATGAGCAGTTCTTC; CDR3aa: CASSGDYNNEQFF
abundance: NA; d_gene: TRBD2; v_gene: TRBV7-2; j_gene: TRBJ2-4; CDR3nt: TGTGCCAGCAGCCGGACTAGCGGGATGGGCAAAAACATTCAGTACTTC; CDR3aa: CASSRTSGMGKNIQYF
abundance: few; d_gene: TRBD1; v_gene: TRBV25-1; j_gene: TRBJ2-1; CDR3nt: TGTGCCAGCAGTAAACGGACAGGGGGGACTCTTTACAATGAGCAGTTCTTC; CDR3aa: CASSKRTGGTLYNEQFF
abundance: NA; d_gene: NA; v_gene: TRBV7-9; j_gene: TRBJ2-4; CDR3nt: TGTGCCAGCAGCTTATCAGCCGCCAAAAACATTCAGTACTTC; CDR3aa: CASSLSAAKNIQYF
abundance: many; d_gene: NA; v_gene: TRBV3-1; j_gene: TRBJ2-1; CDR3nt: TGTGCCAGCAACGGGAGAAACTCCTACAATGAGCAGTTCTTC; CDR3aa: CASNGRNSYNEQFF
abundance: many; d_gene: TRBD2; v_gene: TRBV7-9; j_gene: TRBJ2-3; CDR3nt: TGTGCCAGCAGCTCGCGGGAGGCCAACACAGATACGCAGTATTTT; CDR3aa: CASSSREANTDTQYF